This entry lists 15 T cell receptor beta chains sequenced from one sample in a study of tissue T cells after allogeneic stem cell transplantation (dated by TCRdb to 2022 to 2024). Receptors were amplified or captured by the immunoSEQ multiplex PCR assay. Not all clones reach the TCRdb copy of this immuneACCESS table, which keeps in-frame sequences only. Checked studies attribute under half of the gap to unresolved V genes and leave the rest unexplained. The sample table contains thousands of clones; only one count was recorded for 40% to 60% of them. The ten biggest clones cover less than 25% of the sample. The time point label, read with the paper, signifies: mouse harvest day 14 after allogeneic transplant. Each mouse graft, delivered by tail vein injection, combined 10^6 splenic CD5+ T cells with 10^7 T-cell-depleted bone marrow cells. The material sequenced was gut tissue. These receptor sequences come from a female BALB/c mouse given C57BL/6 T cells with graft-versus-host disease after an allogeneic hematopoietic cell transplant.

This clone has more than one count but fewer than ten. Genes here carry mouse names. The read ends 1 residue early relative to the CDR3; the germline J gene fills the gap. This sample also contains other DNA sequences that code for the same CDR3. V is TRBV26 and J is TRBJ2-3; D uncertain. V was clipped by 3 bases and J by 0 bases, with 4 bases between them. This CDR3 is built from 13 residues. Germline V gene sequence: CDR1 KGHPV, CDR2 FQNQEV (reference sequence). This CDR3 is CASSLRSAETLYF. The part of the CDR3 DNA that was read is TGTGCCAGCAGTCTCCGAAGTGCAGAAACGCTGTAT.

The count of this clone is one. Gene labels here are mouse ones. Coverage ceases 1 residue before the CDR3 finishes, and the germline J gene fills in the end. The chain uses TRBV1 and TRBJ1-4; TRBD1 matches at 10 bases. In germline, CDR1 is NSQYPW, CDR2 LRSPGD (reference sequence). The CDR3 is 16 residues long. After removal of 3 bases from V and 3 bases from J, the junction contained 4 bases not matched to a gene. The DNA read from the CDR3 is TGCACCTGCAGTGCCCGGGACAGGGGTCCCAACGAAAGATTATTT. It specifies CTCSARDRGPNERLF. The full CDR3 is CTCSARDRGPNERLFF.

This clone was picked up a small number of times. Gene and germline names: mouse. The read ends 1 residue shy of where the CDR3 ends; the end is completed using the germline J gene. The gene calls are TRBV2 and TRBJ1-2; D not resolved. V was cut by 1 base and J by 0 bases, with 0 bases left in between. CDR1 is LGHNA, CDR2 YSYQKL, per germline. This CDR3 comprises 12 residues. The covered CDR3 bases are TGTGCCAGCAGCCAAGCAAACTCCGACTACACC. Translation: CASSQANSDYT. The entire CDR3 is CASSQANSDYTF.

As regards this clone: Each gene name is a mouse one. Coverage ceases 1 residue before the CDR3 finishes, and the germline J gene fills in the end. V and J are TRBV26 and TRBJ1-3; weak D call: TRBD1 (6 bases). The ends were cut back, 4 bases at V and 4 bases at J, with 14 bases in the middle. Germline CDR1 and CDR2: KGHPV and FQNQEV (reference sequence). The CDR3 sequence is 15 residues long. The DNA read from the CDR3 is TGTGCCAGCAGTCCCGGAGGGGGGCTAGGAAATACGCTCTAT. Its protein product is CASSPGGGLGNTLY. The full CDR3 is CASSPGGGLGNTLYF.

By sample share, this clone is large (0.1 to 1%). The genes are named according to mouse. The observed sequence ends 1 residue before the CDR3 terminus, with the missing tail filled in from the germline J gene. V usage is TRBV16 and J usage is TRBJ2-1; TRBD2 matches 10 bases. Germline loops: CDR1 SGHSA, CDR2 FRNQAP. With V trimmed by 6 bases and J by 1 base, 3 bases remained unmatched. This CDR3 is built from 15 residues. The sequenced CDR3 bases are TGTGCAAGCAGTCCGGGACTGGGGAACTATGCTGAGCAGTTC. It is translated as CASSPGLGNYAEQF. The whole CDR3 protein is CASSPGLGNYAEQFF.

As concerns this clone: Genes here carry mouse names. The read halts 1 residue ahead of the CDR3 end, with the missing end drawn from the germline J gene. This rearrangement joins TRBV26 to TRBJ1-1; no definite D call. With 2 bases removed from V and 3 bases from J, the gap between germline ends came to 7 bases. CDR1 KGHPV and CDR2 FQNQEV come from the germline V gene (reference sequence). The CDR3 length is 13 residues. The sequenced CDR3 bases are TGTGCCAGCAGTCTGAGGCAGTACACAGAAGTCTTC. This gives the protein CASSLRQYTEVF. Given in full, the CDR3 is CASSLRQYTEVFF.

This clone was seen only once. All gene names here are mouse names. Sequencing ends 1 residue short of the CDR3 end; the germline J gene provides the rest. The chain employs TRBV3 and TRBJ2-3, with 8 positions matching TRBD1. Trimming cost V 5 bases and J 4 bases; bases outside gene matches: 5. The CDR3 loop spans 14 amino acids. Germline V gene lookup returns CDR1 SNHLY and CDR2 FYNGKV (reference sequence). CDR3 region: CASSPPGGPETLYF. CDR3 DNA (partial): TGTGCCAGCAGCCCCCCAGGGGGCCCAGAAACGCTGTAT.

This clone appeared a few times. Gene names refer to mouse genes. The read stops 1 residue short of the end of the CDR3; the missing end is completed from the germline J gene. The V and J genes are TRBV26 and TRBJ1-5; D not certain. The V and J ends lost 5 bases and 0 bases respectively, with 5 bases between them. CDR3 length equals 13 residues. Germline V lookup: CDR1 KGHPV, CDR2 FQNQEV (reference sequence). The CDR3 protein is CASSGDNNQAPLF. The part of the CDR3 DNA that was read is TGTGCCAGCAGTGGGGATAACAACCAGGCTCCGCTT. Full variable domain (missing parts from reference TRBV26 and TRBJ1-5): NSKVIQTPRYLVKGQGQKAKMRCIPEKGHPVVFWYQQNKNNEFKFLINFQNQEVLQQIDMTEKRFSAECPSNSPCSLEIQSSEAGDSALYLCASSGDNNQAPLFGEGTRLSVL.

A note on this clone: All gene names here are mouse names. The read is 1 residue too short to cover the CDR3 end, so that end is filled in from the germline J gene. V is TRBV26 and J is TRBJ1-4, with D unclear. Germline V gene data show CDR1 as KGHPV and CDR2 as FQNQEV (reference sequence). This CDR3 is 12 amino acids long. V was cut by 4 bases and J by 4 bases, with 4 bases left in between. CDR3: CASSPSNERLFF. CDR3 DNA (partial): TGTGCCAGCAGTCCCAGCAACGAAAGATTATTT.

Regarding this clone: Gene names denote mouse genes. The CDR3 goes on 1 residue after the read ends, and that part is filled in from the germline J gene. The chain carries TRBV26 and TRBJ1-3, with D maybe TRBD1 (5 bases). The CDR3 covers 14 residues. Trimming removed 4 bases from V and 0 bases from J, with 7 bases in between. CDR1 is KGHPV and CDR2 is FQNQEV in the germline V gene (reference sequence). The CDR3 loop is CASSRGTSGNTLYF. The CDR3 bases that were read are TGTGCCAGCAGTCGCGGGACTTCTGGAAATACGCTCTAT.

Remarks on this clone: Genes and germline come from the mouse. The CDR3 end is not reached by the read, which stops 1 residue before it; the germline J gene fills it in. The chain recombines TRBV26 with TRBJ2-1; D remains unclear. With 4 bases removed from V and 1 base from J, the gap between germline ends came to 2 bases. The germline V gene encodes CDR1 KGHPV and CDR2 FQNQEV (reference sequence). The CDR3 sequence is 12 residues long. The CDR3: CASSQNYAEQFF. CDR3 bases read: TGTGCCAGCAGTCAAAACTATGCTGAGCAGTTC.

This clone was seen only a few times. Any gene name here is a mouse gene name. The CDR3 goes on 1 residue after the read ends, and that part is filled in from the germline J gene. The gene calls are TRBV19 and TRBJ1-1; no clear D. The CDR3 consists of 12 residues. Germline V gene data show CDR1 as FNHDT and CDR2 as SITEND (reference sequence). V lost 2 bases, J lost 3 bases, and 5 bases lay in between. The CDR3 sequence is CASSMWDTEVFF. CDR3 DNA, as far as it was read: TGTGCCAGCAGTATGTGGGACACAGAAGTCTTC.

This clone is categorized as medium-sized. Gene and germline names: mouse. The read ends 1 residue shy of where the CDR3 ends; the end is completed using the germline J gene. This sequence joins TRBV20 and TRBJ2-7, with D maybe TRBD2 (5 bases). The V gene lost 3 bases and the J gene lost 3 bases, with 9 bases spanning the gap. From germline, CDR1 is GFQATS and CDR2 STVNSAI. The CDR3 has 12 residues. CDR3 DNA (partial): TGTGGTGCTAGTAATGGGGTCTATGAACAGTAC. It specifies CGASNGVYEQY. Given in full, the CDR3 is CGASNGVYEQYF. Supplemented by reference TRBV20 and TRBJ2-7, the full variable domain reads GALVYQYPRRTICKSGTSMRMECQAVGFQATSVAWYRQSPQKTFELIALSTVNSAIKYEQNFTQEKFPISHPNLSFSSMTVLNAYLEDRGLYLCGASNGVYEQYFGPGTRLTVL.

For this clone: Genes and germline come from the mouse. The read halts 1 residue ahead of the CDR3 end, with the missing end drawn from the germline J gene. The rearrangement joins TRBV26 to TRBJ2-5, with D possibly TRBD1 on 5 matching bases. With 4 bases removed from V and 0 bases from J, the gap between germline ends came to 8 bases. Germline V gives CDR1 KGHPV, CDR2 FQNQEV (reference sequence). This CDR3 region has 14 residues. The sequenced part of the CDR3 DNA is TGTGCCAGCAGTCCAGACAGTAACCAAGACACCCAGTAC. It is translated as CASSPDSNQDTQY. The CDR3 in its entirety is CASSPDSNQDTQYF.

With respect to this clone: The genes are named according to mouse. Read data end 1 residue before the CDR3 end; the end is taken from the germline J gene. This chain joins TRBV23 and TRBJ2-2; TRBD2, the table's D call, was not compared with the DNA. Germline CDR1 reads KGHTA; CDR2 reads FQNQQP. This CDR3 is 15 amino acids long. The CDR3 region is CSSSHRWGNTGQLYF. The covered CDR3 bases are TGCTCCAGCAGTCATAGGTGGGGGAACACCGGGCAGCTCTAC.